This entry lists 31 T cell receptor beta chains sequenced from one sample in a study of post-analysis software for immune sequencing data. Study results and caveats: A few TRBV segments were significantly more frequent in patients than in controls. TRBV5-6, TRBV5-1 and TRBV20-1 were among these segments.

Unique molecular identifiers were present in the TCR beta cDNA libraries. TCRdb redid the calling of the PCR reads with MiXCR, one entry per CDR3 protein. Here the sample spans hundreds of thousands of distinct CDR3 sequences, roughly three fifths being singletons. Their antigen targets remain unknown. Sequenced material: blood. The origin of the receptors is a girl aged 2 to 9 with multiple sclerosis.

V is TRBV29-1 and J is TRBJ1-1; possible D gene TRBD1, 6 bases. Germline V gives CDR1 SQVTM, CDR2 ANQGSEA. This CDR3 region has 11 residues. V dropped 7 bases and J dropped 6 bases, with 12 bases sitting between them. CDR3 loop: CSGQGLSEAFF. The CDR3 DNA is TGCAGCGGTCAGGGGTTGTCTGAAGCTTTCTTT.

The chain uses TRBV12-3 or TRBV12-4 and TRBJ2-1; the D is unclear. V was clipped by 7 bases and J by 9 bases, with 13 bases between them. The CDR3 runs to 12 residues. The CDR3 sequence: CASTLRSGEQFF. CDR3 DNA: TGTGCCAGCACCCTGAGGAGTGGTGAGCAGTTCTTC.

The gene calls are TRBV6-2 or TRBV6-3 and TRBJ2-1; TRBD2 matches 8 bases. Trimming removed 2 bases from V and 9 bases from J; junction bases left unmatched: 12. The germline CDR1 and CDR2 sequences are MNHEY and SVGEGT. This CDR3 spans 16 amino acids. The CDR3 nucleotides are TGTGCCAGCAGTTACGGGTTGGCGGGGGGCCCTCCTGAGCAGTTCTTC. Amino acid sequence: CASSYGLAGGPPEQFF.

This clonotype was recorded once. The CDR3 sequence is CASSPDYGTDTQYF. The CDR3 bases are TGTGCCAGCAGCCCGGACTACGGAACAGATACGCAGTATTTT. The chain combines TRBV7-2 with TRBJ2-3, with D possibly TRBD2 on 6 matching bases. CDR3 length: 14 amino acids. The germline V and J ends were trimmed by 5 bases and 3 bases, with 12 bases remaining between them. Germline V gives CDR1 SGHTA, CDR2 FQGNSA.

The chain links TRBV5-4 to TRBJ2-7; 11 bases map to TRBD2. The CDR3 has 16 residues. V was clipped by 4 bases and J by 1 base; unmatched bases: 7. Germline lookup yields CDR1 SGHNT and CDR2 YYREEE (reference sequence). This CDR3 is CASSRTSGGKSYEQYF. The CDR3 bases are TGTGCCAGCAGCAGAACTAGCGGGGGTAAATCCTACGAGCAGTACTTC.

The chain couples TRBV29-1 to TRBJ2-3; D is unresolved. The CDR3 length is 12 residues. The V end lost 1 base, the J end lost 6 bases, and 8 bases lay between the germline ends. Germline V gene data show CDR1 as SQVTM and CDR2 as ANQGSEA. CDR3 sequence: CSVEGLVDTQYF. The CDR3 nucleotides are TGCAGCGTTGAAGGTCTAGTGGATACGCAGTATTTT.

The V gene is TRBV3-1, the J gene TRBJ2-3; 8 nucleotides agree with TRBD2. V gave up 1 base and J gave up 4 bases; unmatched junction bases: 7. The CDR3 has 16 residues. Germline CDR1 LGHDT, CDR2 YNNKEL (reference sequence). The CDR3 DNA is TGTGCCAGCAGCCAAGTCGCGGGAGGTTACGCAGATACGCAGTATTTT. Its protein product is CASSQVAGGYADTQYF.

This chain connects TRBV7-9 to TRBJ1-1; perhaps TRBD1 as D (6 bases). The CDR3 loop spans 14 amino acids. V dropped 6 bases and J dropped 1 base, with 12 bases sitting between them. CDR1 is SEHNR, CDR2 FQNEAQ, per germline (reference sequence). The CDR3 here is CASSTGDTNTEAFF. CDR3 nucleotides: TGTGCCAGCAGTACCGGGGACACGAACACTGAAGCTTTCTTT. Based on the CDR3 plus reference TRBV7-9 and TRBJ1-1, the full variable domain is DTGVSQNPRHKITKRGQNVTFRCDPISEHNRLYWYRQTLGQGPEFLTYFQNEAQLEKSRLLSDRFSAERPKGSFSTLEIQRTEQGDSAMYLCASSTGDTNTEAFFGQGTRLTVV.

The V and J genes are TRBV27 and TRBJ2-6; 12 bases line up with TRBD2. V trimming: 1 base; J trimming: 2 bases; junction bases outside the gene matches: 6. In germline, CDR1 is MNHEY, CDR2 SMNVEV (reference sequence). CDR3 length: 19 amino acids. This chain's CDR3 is CASSLLTSGGPAGANVLTF. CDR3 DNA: TGTGCCAGCAGTTTATTGACTAGCGGGGGACCCGCTGGGGCCAACGTCCTGACTTTC.

This chain's CDR3 is CASSHPDLTDTQYF. As DNA, the CDR3 is TGTGCCAGCAGCCATCCTGATCTCACAGATACGCAGTATTTT. This chain uses TRBV3-1 with TRBJ2-3; D is unclear. V lost 3 bases and J 2 bases, leaving 9 bases between the germline ends. Germline CDR1 reads LGHDT; CDR2 reads YNNKEL (reference sequence). CDR3 length: 14 amino acids.

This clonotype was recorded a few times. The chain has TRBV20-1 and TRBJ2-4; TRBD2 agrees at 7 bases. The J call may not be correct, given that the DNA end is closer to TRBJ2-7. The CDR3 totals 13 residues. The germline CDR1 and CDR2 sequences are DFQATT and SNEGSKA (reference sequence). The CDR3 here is CSALRPGLYEQYF. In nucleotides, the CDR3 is TGCAGTGCCTTACGCCCGGGACTATACGAGCAGTACTTC.

CDR3 sequence: CSVCTPMEFF. CDR3 DNA sequence: TGCAGCGTTTGCACACCTATGGAGTTCTTC. The gene calls are TRBV29-1 and TRBJ2-1, with unresolved D. Per germline, CDR1 SQVTM and CDR2 ANQGSEA. V lost 5 bases and J 14 bases, leaving 13 bases between the germline ends. The CDR3 sequence is 10 residues long.

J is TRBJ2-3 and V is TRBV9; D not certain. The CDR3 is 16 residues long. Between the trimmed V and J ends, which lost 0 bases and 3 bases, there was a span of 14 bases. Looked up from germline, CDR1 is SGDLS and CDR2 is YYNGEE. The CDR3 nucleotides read TGTGCCAGCAGCGTAGGCTGGGGAAGGTCGACAGATACGCAGTATTTT. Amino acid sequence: CASSVGWGRSTDTQYF.

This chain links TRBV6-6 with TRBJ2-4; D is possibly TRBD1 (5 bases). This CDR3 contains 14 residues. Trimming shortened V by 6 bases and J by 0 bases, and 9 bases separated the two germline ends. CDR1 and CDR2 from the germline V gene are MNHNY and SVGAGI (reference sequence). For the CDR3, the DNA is TGTGCCAGCAGGACAGAGCTAGCCAAAAACATTCAGTACTTC. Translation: CASRTELAKNIQYF.

CDR3 loop: CASSLGFPAGAGDTQYF. CDR3 nucleotide sequence: TGTGCCAGCAGCTTAGGGTTTCCGGCGGGGGCAGGGGATACGCAGTATTTT. The chain joins TRBV7-2 to TRBJ2-3, with a tentative D call TRBD2 (7 bases). Trimming shortened V by 1 base and J by 6 bases, and 20 bases separated the two germline ends. Germline V gives CDR1 SGHTA, CDR2 FQGNSA. The CDR3 loop spans 17 amino acids.

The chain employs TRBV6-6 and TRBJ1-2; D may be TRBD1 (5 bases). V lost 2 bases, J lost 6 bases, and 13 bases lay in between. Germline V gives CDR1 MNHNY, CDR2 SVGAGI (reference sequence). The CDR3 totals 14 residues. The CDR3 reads CASSYLRDGDGYTF. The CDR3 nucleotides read TGTGCCAGCAGTTACCTCCGGGACGGTGATGGCTACACCTTC.

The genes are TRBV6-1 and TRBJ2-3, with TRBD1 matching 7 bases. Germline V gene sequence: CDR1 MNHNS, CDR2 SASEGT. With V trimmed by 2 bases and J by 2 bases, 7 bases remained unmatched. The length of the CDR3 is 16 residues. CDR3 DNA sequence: TGTGCCAGCAGTGAAAACTGGGGGACAGTCACAGATACGCAGTATTTT. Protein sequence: CASSENWGTVTDTQYF.

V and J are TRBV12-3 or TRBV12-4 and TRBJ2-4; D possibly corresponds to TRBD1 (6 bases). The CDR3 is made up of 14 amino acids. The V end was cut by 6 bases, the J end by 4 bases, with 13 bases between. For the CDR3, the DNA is TGTGCCAGCAGCAGGGACACCATGAAAAACATTCAGTACTTC. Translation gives CASSRDTMKNIQYF.

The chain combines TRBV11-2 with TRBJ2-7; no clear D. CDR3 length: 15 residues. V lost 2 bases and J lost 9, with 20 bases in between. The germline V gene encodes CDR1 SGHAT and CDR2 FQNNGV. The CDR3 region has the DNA TGTGCCAGCAGCTTAAGGTCGTGTCGGGTTCCTGGGCAGTACTTC. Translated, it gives CASSLRSCRVPGQYF.

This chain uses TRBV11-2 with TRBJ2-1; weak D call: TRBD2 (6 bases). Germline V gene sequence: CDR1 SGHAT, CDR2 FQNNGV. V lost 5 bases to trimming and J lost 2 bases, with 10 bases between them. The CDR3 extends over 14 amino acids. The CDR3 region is CASSQGLTYNEQFF. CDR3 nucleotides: TGTGCCAGCAGCCAGGGACTTACCTACAATGAGCAGTTCTTC.

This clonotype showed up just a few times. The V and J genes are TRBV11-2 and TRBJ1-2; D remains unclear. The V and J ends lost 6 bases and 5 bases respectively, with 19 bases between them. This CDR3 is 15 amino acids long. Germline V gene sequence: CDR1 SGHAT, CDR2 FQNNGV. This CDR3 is CASSTAVGSSYGYTF. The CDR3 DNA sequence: TGTGCCAGCAGTACGGCCGTCGGATCTTCTTATGGCTACACCTTC.

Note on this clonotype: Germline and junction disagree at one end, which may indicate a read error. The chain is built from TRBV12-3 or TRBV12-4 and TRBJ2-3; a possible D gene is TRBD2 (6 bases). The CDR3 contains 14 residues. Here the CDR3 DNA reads TGTGCCAGCAGCTTTGCGGGGTCCACAGATACGCGGTATTTT. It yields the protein CASSFAGSTDTRYF.

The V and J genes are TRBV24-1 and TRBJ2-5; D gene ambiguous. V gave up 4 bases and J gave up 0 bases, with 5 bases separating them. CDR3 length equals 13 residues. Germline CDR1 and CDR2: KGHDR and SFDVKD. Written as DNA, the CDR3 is TGTGCCACCAGTGACTCGTACCAAGAGACCCAGTACTTC. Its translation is CATSDSYQETQYF.

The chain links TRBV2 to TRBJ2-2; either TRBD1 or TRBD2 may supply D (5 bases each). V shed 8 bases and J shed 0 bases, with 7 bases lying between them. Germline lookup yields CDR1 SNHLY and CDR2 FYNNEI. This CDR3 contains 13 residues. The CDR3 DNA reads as TGTGCCAGCGGGACGGCGAACACCGGGGAGCTGTTTTTT. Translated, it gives CASGTANTGELFF.

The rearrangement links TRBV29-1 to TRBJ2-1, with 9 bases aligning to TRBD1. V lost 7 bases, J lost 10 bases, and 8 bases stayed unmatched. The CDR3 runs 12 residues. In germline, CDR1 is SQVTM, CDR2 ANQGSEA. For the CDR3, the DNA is TGCAGCGCGGGACAGGGTAACGGGGAGCAGTTCTTC. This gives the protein CSAGQGNGEQFF.

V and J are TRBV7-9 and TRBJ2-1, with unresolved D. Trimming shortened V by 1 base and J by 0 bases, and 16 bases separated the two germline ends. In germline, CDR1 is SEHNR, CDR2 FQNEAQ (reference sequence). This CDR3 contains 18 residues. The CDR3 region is CASSLVSPSISSYNEQFF. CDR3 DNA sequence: TGTGCCAGCAGCTTAGTATCCCCATCGATAAGCTCCTACAATGAGCAGTTCTTC. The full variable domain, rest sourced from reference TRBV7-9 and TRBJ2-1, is DTGVSQNPRHKITKRGQNVTFRCDPISEHNRLYWYRQTLGQGPEFLTYFQNEAQLEKSRLLSDRFSAERPKGSFSTLEIQRTEQGDSAMYLCASSLVSPSISSYNEQFFGPGTRLTVL.

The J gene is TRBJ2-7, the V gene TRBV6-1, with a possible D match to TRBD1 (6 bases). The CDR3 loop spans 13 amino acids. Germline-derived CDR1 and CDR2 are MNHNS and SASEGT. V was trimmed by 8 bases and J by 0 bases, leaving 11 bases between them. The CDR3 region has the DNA TGTGCCAGCGGGGGCCTAATCTCCTACGAGCAGTACTTC. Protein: CASGGLISYEQYF.

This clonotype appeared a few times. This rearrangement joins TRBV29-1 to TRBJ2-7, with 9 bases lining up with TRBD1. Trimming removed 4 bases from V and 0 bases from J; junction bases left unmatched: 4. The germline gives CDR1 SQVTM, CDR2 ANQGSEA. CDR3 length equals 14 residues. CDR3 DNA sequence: TGCAGCGTTGTCAGACAGGGGGTCTCCTACGAGCAGTACTTC. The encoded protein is CSVVRQGVSYEQYF.

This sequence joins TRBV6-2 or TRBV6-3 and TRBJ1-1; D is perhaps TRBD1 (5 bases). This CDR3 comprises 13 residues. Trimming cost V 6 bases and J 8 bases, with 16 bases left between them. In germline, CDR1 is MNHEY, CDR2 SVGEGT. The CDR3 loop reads CASSYGGGREAFF. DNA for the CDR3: TGTGCCAGCAGCTACGGGGGTGGCAGGGAAGCTTTCTTT.

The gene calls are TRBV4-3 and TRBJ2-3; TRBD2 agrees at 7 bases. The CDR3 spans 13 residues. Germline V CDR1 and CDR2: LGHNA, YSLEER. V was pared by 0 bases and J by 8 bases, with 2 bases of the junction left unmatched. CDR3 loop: CASSQEGRGTQYF. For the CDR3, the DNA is TGCGCCAGCAGCCAAGAGGGGAGGGGTACGCAGTATTTT.

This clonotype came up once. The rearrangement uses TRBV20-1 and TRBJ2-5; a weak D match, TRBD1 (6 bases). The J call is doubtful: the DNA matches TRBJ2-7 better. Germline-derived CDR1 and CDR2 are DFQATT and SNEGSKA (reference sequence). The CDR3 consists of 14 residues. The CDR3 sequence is CSARVSQGMDEQYF. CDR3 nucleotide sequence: TGCAGTGCTAGAGTAAGCCAGGGGATGGACGAGCAGTACTTC.